Presented here are 16 T cell receptor beta chains from one specimen sequenced in a study of T cells after yellow fever vaccination. One entry per CDR3 protein results from TCRdb running MiXCR on the 5' RACE reads. This table has 620,000 or so distinct CDR3 sequences, about 12% appearing once. Material: PBMCs, obtained on the day of the yellow fever booster vaccination. These receptors originate from a man aged 25 to 40 who received the YFV17D yellow fever vaccine.

This chain connects TRBV3-1 to TRBJ2-1; 10 bases are shared with TRBD2. There are 18 residues in the CDR3. Germline loops: CDR1 LGHDT, CDR2 YNNKEL (reference sequence). V gave up 1 base and J gave up 6 bases; unmatched junction bases: 12. DNA of the CDR3: TGTGCCAGCAGCCAAGCCCCAGCGGGAGGGCCCGTCGGCAATGAGCAGTTCTTC. Encoded protein: CASSQAPAGGPVGNEQFF.

This clonotype has more than one count but fewer than ten. The genes are TRBV5-4 and TRBJ1-5, with D possibly TRBD1 on 6 matching bases. V was trimmed by 1 base and J by 0 bases, leaving 11 bases between them. The germline gives CDR1 SGHNT, CDR2 YYREEE (reference sequence). CDR3 size: 16 residues. In nucleotides, the CDR3 is TGTGCCAGCAGCTTGTTCGGGGGGGCTAGCAATCAGCCCCAGCATTTT. Encoded protein: CASSLFGGASNQPQHF.

This clonotype was picked up a small number of times. The chain is built from TRBV7-2 and TRBJ2-7; either TRBD1 or TRBD2 may supply D (6 bases each). The CDR3 is made up of 13 amino acids. Trimming removed 7 bases from V and 5 bases from J, with 15 bases in between. The germline V gene has CDR1 SGHTA and CDR2 FQGNSA. The DNA of the CDR3 is TGTGCCAGCAACAGAGGGGGGCGGCACGAGCAGTACTTC. Translation: CASNRGGRHEQYF.

This clonotype has at least ten counts. J is TRBJ2-7 and V is TRBV30; D may match TRBD1 or TRBD2 (5 bases each). The CDR3 consists of 14 residues. Trimming left V 0 bases short and J 2 bases short, with 11 bases between. Germline CDR1 GTSNPN, CDR2 SVGIG (reference sequence). The CDR3: CAWSVGTPTYEQYF. As DNA, the CDR3 is TGTGCCTGGAGTGTGGGGACCCCCACCTACGAGCAGTACTTC.

This clonotype was observed a handful of times. The chain carries TRBV18 and TRBJ2-1; TRBD1 aligns across 11 bases. CDR1 and CDR2 from the germline V gene are KGHSH and LQKENI. The CDR3 is 21 residues long. After removal of 4 bases from V and 0 bases from J, the junction contained 17 bases not matched to a gene. The CDR3 DNA sequence: TGTGCCAGCTCACTGGACAGGGGGCAGGCTAGCGCATACCACTCCTACAATGAGCAGTTCTTC. Encoded protein: CASSLDRGQASAYHSYNEQFF.

Only a few counts were recorded for this clonotype. The chain combines TRBV10-1 with TRBJ2-2; 8 nucleotides align to TRBD1. The CDR3 has 13 amino acids. CDR1 and CDR2 (germline): WNHNN, SYGVQD (reference sequence). With V trimmed by 10 bases and J by 1 base, 2 bases remained unmatched. The CDR3 nucleotides are TGCGCCACCGGGACAGGGAACACCGGGGAGCTGTTTTTT. The encoded protein is CATGTGNTGELFF.

This clonotype was seen repeatedly, ten times or more. The chain carries TRBV6-5 and TRBJ2-1; the match to TRBD1 covers 10 bases. The CDR3 consists of 15 residues. The germline V gene has CDR1 MNHEY and CDR2 SVGAGI. After removal of 4 bases from V and 4 bases from J, the junction contained 4 bases not matched to a gene. Here the CDR3 reads CASSSPGQGYNEQFF. DNA for the CDR3: TGTGCCAGCAGTTCACCGGGACAGGGGTACAATGAGCAGTTCTTC.

This clonotype turned up a few times. The chain links TRBV27 to TRBJ2-5; 13 bases line up with TRBD2. The CDR3 is 16 amino acids. Germline loops: CDR1 MNHEY, CDR2 SMNVEV (reference sequence). The V and J ends lost 5 bases and 3 bases, in that order; junction bases with no gene match: 6. Written as DNA, the CDR3 is TGTGCCAGCAGTGCGGGACTAGCGGGAATCAAAGAGACCCAGTACTTC. It specifies CASSAGLAGIKETQYF.

The rearrangement joins TRBV7-9 to TRBJ1-2; 7 bases align to TRBD1. Germline CDR1 is SEHNR and CDR2 is FQNEAQ (reference sequence). V was clipped by 5 bases and J by 8 bases; unmatched bases: 8. There are 13 residues in the CDR3. In DNA, the CDR3 is TGTGCCAGCAGCCCCCAGGGGGAAGGGGGCTACACCTTC. Translated: CASSPQGEGGYTF.

The chain couples TRBV9 to TRBJ2-1, with 8 bases lining up with TRBD2. CDR1 SGDLS and CDR2 YYNGEE come from the germline V gene. The V segment lost 4 bases and the J segment 6 bases; nucleotides outside the gene matches: 9. The CDR3 has 15 residues. CDR3 region: CASSPAFSGVNEQFF. The CDR3 coding sequence is TGTGCCAGCAGCCCGGCTTTTAGCGGGGTCAATGAGCAGTTCTTC.

This clonotype has only a few counts. The chain is built from TRBV12-3 or TRBV12-4 and TRBJ2-2; D gene ambiguous. This CDR3 region has 12 residues. The V end was cut by 6 bases, the J end by 10 bases, with 12 bases between. This chain's CDR3 is CASSSLPMELFF. CDR3 DNA sequence: TGTGCCAGCAGCTCCCTTCCAATGGAGCTGTTTTTT.

The table lists this clonotype with a few counts. CDR3 sequence: CASRDRGFFNEQFF. The CDR3 region has the DNA TGTGCCAGCAGGGACAGGGGGTTTTTTAATGAGCAGTTCTTC. This chain uses TRBV12-3 or TRBV12-4 with TRBJ2-1; TRBD1 agrees at 10 bases. The CDR3 runs to 14 residues. J was trimmed by 7 bases and V by 6 bases; bases with no gene match: 6.

The rearrangement uses TRBV5-1 and TRBJ1-2; D perhaps matches TRBD1 (5 bases). Germline-derived CDR1 and CDR2 are SGHRS and YFSETQ. Trimming removed 0 bases at V and 1 base at J, with 10 bases between. The CDR3 runs 15 residues. The CDR3 spells CASSLDRRSNYGYTF. CDR3 nucleotide sequence: TGCGCCAGCAGCTTGGACAGGAGAAGTAACTATGGCTACACCTTC.

This clonotype occurred a few times. The chain joins TRBV2 to TRBJ2-1; TRBD1 agrees at 9 bases. Germline loops: CDR1 SNHLY, CDR2 FYNNEI. V shed 7 bases, J shed 1 base, and the junction held 8 bases outside the gene matches. This CDR3 has 16 residues. CDR3 protein: CASNLDRGRSYNEQFF. CDR3 nucleotides: TGTGCCAGCAACCTGGACAGGGGCCGTTCCTACAATGAGCAGTTCTTC.

The CDR3 loop is CATTLRGGRAYEQYF. The CDR3 DNA follows: TGTGCCACCACCCTAAGAGGCGGGAGGGCCTACGAGCAGTACTTC. The chain uses TRBV3-1 and TRBJ2-7; TRBD2 matches at 9 bases. The CDR3 spans 15 residues. V lost 10 bases and J lost 2; bases outside the gene matches: 12. Germline V gene data show CDR1 as LGHDT and CDR2 as YNNKEL (reference sequence).

The V call is TRBV28, the J call TRBJ2-5, with a possible D match to TRBD2 (6 bases). Trimming took off 7 bases at V and 5 bases at J, with 20 bases between the two ends. Germline CDR1 is MDHEN and CDR2 is SYDVKM. The CDR3 runs to 15 residues. CDR3 bases: TGTGCCAGCAATCTAGCGTTGGGAAGATGGGAGACCCAGTACTTC. Translating it yields CASNLALGRWETQYF.